This T cell receptor (beta chain) was observed in a study of cytomegalovirus exposure and HLA in healthy donors. On the study more broadly: Inside one of the first data releases sat around 80 million unique TCRs taken from HLA-typed donors. Study-wide results and caveats: The authors later found TCR association rates varying by HLA locus, with DRB1 most and HLA-C fewest. One variant, a missense change in DCLRE1C, was linked in a later analysis to TCR beta V- and J-gene trimming. Reported findings show TCR beta sequences accurately forecast HLA-A and HLA-B alleles in most subjects.

Concerning this clone: Its antigen is as yet unknown. The junction does not match germline at one end; this may be a read error.

PCR amplification relied on 60 Vbeta primers (plus 13 Jbeta primers). Sequenced by immunoSEQ multiplex PCR; TCRdb stores in-frame clones only, minus some. The table records some 160,000 clones, around 73% of them present only once. The CDR3 runs 16 residues. Germline values: CDR1 MDHEN, CDR2 SYDVKM. Sample: PBMCs. This chain connects TRBV28 to TRBJ1-2, with 8 bases that match TRBD1. The sequence came from a man in his 60s in good health and CMV-seronegative. The CDR3 is CASSTPRQGIGYGYPF. The CDR3 DNA sequence: TGTGCCAGCAGTACCCCCCGACAGGGGATAGGCTATGGCTACCCCTTC.